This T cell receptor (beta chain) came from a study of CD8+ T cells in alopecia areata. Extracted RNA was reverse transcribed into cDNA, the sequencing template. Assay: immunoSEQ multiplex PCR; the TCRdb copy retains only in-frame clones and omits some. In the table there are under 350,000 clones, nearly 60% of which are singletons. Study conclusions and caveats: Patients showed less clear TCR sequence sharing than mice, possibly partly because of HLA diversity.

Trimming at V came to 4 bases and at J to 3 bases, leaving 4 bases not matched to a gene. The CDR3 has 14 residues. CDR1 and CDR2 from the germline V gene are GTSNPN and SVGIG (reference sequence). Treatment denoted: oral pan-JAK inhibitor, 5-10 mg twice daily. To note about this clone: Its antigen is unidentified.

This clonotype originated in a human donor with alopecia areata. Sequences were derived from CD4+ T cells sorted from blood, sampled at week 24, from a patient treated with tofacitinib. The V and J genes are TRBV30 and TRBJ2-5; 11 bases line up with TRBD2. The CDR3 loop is CAWTIAGGKETQYF. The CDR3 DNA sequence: TGTGCCTGGACCATAGCGGGGGGGAAAGAGACCCAGTACTTC.